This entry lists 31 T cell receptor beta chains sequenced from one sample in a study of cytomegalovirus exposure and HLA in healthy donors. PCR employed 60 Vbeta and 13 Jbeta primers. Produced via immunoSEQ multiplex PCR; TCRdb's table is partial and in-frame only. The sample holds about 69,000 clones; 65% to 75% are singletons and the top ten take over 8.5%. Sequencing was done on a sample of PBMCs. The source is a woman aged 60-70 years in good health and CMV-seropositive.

CDR3 coding DNA: TGTGCCAGCAGTTCAGGACTCTCTTGGGGCTACACCTTC. It codes for CASSSGLSWGYTF. This chain uses TRBV27 with TRBJ1-2; no clear D gene. The CDR3 covers 13 residues. Germline V gene lookup returns CDR1 MNHEY and CDR2 SMNVEV (reference sequence). The V end was cut by 4 bases, the J end by 8 bases, with 14 bases between.

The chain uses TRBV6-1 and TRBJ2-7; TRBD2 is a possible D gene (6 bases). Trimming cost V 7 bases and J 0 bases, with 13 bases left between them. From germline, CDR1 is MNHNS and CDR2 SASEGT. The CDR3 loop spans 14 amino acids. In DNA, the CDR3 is TGTGCCAGCACACGGGAGAGGGGCTCCTACGAGCAGTACTTC. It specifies CASTRERGSYEQYF.

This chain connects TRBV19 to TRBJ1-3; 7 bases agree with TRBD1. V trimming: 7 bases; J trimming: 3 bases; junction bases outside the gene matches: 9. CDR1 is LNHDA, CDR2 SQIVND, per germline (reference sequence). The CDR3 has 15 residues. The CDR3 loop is CASNLGQVRGNTIYF. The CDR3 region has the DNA TGTGCCAGTAACTTAGGACAGGTCCGTGGAAACACCATATATTTT.

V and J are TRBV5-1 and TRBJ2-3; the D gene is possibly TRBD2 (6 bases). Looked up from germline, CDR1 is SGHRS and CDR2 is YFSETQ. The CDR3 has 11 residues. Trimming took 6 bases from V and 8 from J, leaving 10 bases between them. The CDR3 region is CASNWGGTQYF. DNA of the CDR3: TGCGCCAGCAACTGGGGAGGTACGCAGTATTTT.

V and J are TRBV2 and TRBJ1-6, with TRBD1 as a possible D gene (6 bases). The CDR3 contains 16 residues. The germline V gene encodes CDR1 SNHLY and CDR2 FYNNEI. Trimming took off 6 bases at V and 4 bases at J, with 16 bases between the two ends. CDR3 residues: CASSPTGTYYNSPLHF. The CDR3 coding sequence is TGTGCCAGCAGCCCGACAGGAACCTATTATAATTCACCCCTCCACTTT.

CDR3 in DNA: TGTGCCATCAGTGAGTTTAGAAATGAGCAGTTCTTC. Protein product: CAISEFRNEQFF. The chain combines TRBV10-3 with TRBJ2-1; no clear D gene. Germline V gene lookup returns CDR1 ENHRY and CDR2 SYGVKD. This CDR3 spans 12 amino acids. V gave up 1 base and J gave up 7 bases, with 5 bases separating them.

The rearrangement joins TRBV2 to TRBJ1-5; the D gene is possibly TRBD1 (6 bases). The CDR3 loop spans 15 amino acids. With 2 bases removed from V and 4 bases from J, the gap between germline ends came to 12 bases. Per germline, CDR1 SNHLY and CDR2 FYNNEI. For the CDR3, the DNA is TGTGCCAGCAGTGAACAGGGGAACCGGAATCAGCCCCAGCATTTT. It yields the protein CASSEQGNRNQPQHF. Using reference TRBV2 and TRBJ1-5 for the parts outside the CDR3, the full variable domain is EPEVTQTPSHQVTQMGQEVILRCVPISNHLYFYWYRQILGQKVEFLVSFYNNEISEKSEIFDDQFSVERPDGSNFTLKIRSTKLEDSAMYFCASSEQGNRNQPQHFGDGTRLSIL.

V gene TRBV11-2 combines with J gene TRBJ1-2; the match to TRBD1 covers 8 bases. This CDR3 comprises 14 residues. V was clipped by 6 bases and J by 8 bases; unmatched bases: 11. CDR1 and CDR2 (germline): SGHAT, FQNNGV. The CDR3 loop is CASSGLTGGGGYTF. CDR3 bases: TGTGCCAGCAGTGGTCTCACAGGGGGTGGGGGCTACACCTTC.

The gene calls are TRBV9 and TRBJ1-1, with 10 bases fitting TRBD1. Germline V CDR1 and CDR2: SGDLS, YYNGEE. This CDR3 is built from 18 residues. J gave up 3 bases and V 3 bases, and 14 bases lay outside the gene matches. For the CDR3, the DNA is TGTGCCAGCAGCGGAAGGGGGGTGACAGGGGGCCTGGACACTGAAGCTTTCTTT. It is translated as CASSGRGVTGGLDTEAFF.

The CDR3 protein is CSAGTSGGVYTGELFF. CDR3 DNA sequence: TGCAGCGCCGGGACTAGCGGGGGGGTCTACACCGGGGAGCTGTTTTTT. The V call is TRBV29-1, the J call TRBJ2-2; 16 bases align to TRBD2. CDR3 length equals 16 residues. The junction had 5 bases not matched to a gene; V was cut back by 7 bases and J by 3 bases. Germline V gives CDR1 SQVTM, CDR2 ANQGSEA.

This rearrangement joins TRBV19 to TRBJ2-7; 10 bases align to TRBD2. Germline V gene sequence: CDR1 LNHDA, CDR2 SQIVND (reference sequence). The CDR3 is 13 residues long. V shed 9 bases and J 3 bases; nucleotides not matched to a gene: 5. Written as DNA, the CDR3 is TGTGCCAGCCGCTTAGCGGGGGGCTACGAGCAGTACTTC. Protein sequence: CASRLAGGYEQYF.

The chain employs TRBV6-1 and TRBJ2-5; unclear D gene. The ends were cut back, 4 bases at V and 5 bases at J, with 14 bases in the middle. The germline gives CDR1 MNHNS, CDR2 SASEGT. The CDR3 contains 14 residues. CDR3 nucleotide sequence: TGTGCCAGCAGTGCGGCAGACTTCATTGAGACCCAGTACTTC. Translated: CASSAADFIETQYF.

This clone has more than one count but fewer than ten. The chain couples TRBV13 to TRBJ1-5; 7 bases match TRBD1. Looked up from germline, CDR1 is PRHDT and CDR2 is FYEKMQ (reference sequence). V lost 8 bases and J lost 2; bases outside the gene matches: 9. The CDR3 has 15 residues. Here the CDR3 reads CASGDRVGGNQPQHF. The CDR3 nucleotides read TGTGCCAGCGGAGACAGGGTGGGGGGCAATCAGCCCCAGCATTTT.

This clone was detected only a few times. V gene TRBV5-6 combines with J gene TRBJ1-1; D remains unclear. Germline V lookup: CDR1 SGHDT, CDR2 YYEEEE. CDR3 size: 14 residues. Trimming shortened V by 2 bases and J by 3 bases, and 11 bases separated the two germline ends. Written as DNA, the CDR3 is TGTGCCAGCAGCTTACGTTCTCAGTACACTGAAGCTTTCTTT. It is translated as CASSLRSQYTEAFF.

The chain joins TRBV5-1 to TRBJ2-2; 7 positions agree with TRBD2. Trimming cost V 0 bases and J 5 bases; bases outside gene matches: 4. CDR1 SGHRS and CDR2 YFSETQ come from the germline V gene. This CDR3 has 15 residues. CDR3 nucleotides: TGCGCCAGCAGCTTGGTGGGACTAAGGACCGGGGAGCTGTTTTTT. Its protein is CASSLVGLRTGELFF.

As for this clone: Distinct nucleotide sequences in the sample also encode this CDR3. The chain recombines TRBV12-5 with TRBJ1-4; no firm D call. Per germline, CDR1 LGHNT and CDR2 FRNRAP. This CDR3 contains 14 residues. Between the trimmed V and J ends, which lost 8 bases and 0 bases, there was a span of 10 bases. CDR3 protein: CASTSGATNEKLFF. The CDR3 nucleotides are TGTGCTAGTACCTCGGGAGCAACTAATGAAAAACTGTTTTTT.

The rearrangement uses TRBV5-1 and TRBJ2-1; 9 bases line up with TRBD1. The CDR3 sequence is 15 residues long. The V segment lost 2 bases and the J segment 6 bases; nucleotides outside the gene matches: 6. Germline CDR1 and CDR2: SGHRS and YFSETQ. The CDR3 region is CASSLTRDRVNEQFF. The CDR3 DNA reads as TGCGCCAGCAGCTTAACCCGGGACAGGGTCAATGAGCAGTTCTTC.

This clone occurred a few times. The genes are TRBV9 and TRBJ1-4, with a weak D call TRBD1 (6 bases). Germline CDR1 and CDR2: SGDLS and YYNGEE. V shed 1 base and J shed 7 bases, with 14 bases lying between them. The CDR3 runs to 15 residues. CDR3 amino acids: CASSVSQGKREKLFF. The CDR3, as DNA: TGTGCCAGCAGCGTATCCCAGGGGAAACGTGAAAAACTGTTTTTT.

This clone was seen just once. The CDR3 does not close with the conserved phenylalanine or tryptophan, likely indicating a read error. CDR3 in DNA: TGTGCCAGCAGCTTACCCGGGAACTATGGCTACACCGTC. Its protein is CASSLPGNYGYTV. V is TRBV7-9 and J is TRBJ1-2, with unresolved D. The V and J ends lost 2 bases and 2 bases respectively, with 6 bases between them. The CDR3 totals 13 residues. Germline-derived CDR1 and CDR2 are SEHNR and FQNEAQ (reference sequence).

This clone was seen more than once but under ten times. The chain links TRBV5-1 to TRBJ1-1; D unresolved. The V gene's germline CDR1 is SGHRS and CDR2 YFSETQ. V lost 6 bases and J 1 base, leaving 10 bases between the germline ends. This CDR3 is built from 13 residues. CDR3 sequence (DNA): TGCGCCAGCAACGACAAGCCGAACACTGAAGCTTTCTTT. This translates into CASNDKPNTEAFF.

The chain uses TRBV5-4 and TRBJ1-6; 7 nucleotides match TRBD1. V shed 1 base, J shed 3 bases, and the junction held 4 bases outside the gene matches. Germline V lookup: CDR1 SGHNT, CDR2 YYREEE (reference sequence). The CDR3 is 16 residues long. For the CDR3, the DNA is TGTGCCAGCAGCTTGCTCGGGACAGACTATAATTCACCCCTCCACTTT. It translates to CASSLLGTDYNSPLHF. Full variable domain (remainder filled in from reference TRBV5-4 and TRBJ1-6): ETGVTQSPTHLIKTRGQQVTLRCSSQSGHNTVSWYQQALGQGPQFIFQYYREEENGRGNFPPRFSGLQFPNYSSELNVNALELDDSALYLCASSLLGTDYNSPLHFGNGTRLTVT.

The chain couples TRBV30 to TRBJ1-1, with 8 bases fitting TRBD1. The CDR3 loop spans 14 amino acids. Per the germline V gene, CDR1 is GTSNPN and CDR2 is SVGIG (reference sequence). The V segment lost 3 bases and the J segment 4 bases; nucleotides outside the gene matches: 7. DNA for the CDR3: TGTGCCTGGAGAGGACAGGGTGGCTCCACTGAAGCTTTCTTT. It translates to CAWRGQGGSTEAFF.

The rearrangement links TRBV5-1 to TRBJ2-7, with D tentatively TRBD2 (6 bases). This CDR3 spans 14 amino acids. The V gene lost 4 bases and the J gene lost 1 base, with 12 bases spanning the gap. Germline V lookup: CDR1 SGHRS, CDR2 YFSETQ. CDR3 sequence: CASSPGTVSYEQYF. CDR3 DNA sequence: TGCGCCAGCAGCCCCGGGACTGTATCCTACGAGCAGTACTTC.

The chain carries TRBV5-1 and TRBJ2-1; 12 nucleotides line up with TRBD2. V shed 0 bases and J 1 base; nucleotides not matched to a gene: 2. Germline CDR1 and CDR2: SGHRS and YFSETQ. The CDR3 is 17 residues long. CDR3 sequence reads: CASSLGLAGESYNEQFF. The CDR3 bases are TGCGCCAGCAGCTTGGGACTAGCGGGAGAATCCTACAATGAGCAGTTCTTC.

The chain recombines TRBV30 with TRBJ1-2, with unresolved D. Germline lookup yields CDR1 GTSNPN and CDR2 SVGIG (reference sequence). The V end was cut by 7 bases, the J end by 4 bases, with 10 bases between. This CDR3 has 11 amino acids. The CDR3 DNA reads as TGTGCCTCCACAGTAAGCTATGGCTACACCTTC. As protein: CASTVSYGYTF. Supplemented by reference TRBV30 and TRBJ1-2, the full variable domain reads SQTIHQWPATLVQPVGSPLSLECTVEGTSNPNLYWYRQAAGRGLQLLFYSVGIGQISSEVPQNLSASRPQDRQFILSSKKLLLSDSGFYLCASTVSYGYTFGSGTRLTVV.

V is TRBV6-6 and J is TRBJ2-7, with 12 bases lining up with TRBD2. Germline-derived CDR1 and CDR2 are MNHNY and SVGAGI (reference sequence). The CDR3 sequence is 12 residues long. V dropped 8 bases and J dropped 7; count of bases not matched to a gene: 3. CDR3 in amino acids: CASSLAGGEQYF. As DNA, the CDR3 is TGTGCCAGCTCTCTAGCGGGGGGGGAGCAGTACTTC.

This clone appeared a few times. CDR3 region: CASSYGGQAANTEAFF. As DNA, the CDR3 is TGTGCCAGCAGTTACGGGGGCCAGGCGGCAAACACTGAAGCTTTCTTT. This chain links TRBV6-6 with TRBJ1-1, with TRBD1 as a possible D gene (6 bases). With 2 bases removed from V and 2 bases from J, the gap between germline ends came to 15 bases. Germline lookup yields CDR1 MNHNY and CDR2 SVGAGI (reference sequence). CDR3 length: 16 amino acids.

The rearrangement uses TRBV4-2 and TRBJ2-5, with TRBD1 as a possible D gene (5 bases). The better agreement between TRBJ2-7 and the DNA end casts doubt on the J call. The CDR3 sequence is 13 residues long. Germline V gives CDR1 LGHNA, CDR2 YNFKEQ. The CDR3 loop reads CASSRGQTYEQYF. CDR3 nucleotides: TGTGCCAGCAGCCGGGGCCAGACCTACGAGCAGTACTTC.

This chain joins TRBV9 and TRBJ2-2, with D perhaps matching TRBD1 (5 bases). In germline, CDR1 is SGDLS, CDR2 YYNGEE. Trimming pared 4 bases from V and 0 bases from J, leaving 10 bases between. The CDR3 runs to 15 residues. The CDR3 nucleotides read TGTGCCAGCAGCCAGGGAATCCCGAACACCGGGGAGCTGTTTTTT. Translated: CASSQGIPNTGELFF.

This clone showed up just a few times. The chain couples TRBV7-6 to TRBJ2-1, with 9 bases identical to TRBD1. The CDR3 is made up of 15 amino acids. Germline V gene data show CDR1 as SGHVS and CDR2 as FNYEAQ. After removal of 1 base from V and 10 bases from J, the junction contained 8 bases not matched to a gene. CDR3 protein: CASSLGTGGPREQFF. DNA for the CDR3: TGTGCCAGCAGCTTAGGCACAGGGGGCCCGAGGGAGCAGTTCTTC.

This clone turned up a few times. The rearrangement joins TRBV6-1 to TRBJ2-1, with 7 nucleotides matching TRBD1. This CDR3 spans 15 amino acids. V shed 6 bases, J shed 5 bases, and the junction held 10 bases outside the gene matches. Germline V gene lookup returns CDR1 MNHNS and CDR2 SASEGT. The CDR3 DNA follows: TGTGCCAGCAGCCCCCGAGACAGGGATCACAATGAGCAGTTCTTC. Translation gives CASSPRDRDHNEQFF.